Listed below are T cell receptor beta chains from one sample, sequenced in a study of Graves' ophthalmopathy and Graves' hyperthyroidism. TCRdb reanalysed the multiplex PCR reads using MiXCR and keeps one entry per CDR3 protein. The repertoire holds approximately 540,000 distinct CDR3 sequences, approximately 35% seen once, with 4% to 5% in the top ten. Input material: peripheral blood or thyroid tissue (not recorded which). The receptors were sampled from an adult man with Graves' hyperthyroidism. CDR3s include the opening cysteine and the closing phenylalanine or tryptophan. The order of the fields is D gene, V gene, J gene, CDR3 protein. The D gene is left open where the match is weak.

>TRBD1|TRBV7-6|TRBJ1-1
CASSLRQGVRLNTEAFF
>-|TRBV25-1|TRBJ1-2
CASSSTNPGQTLYGYTF
>-|TRBV5-1|TRBJ1-5
CASREFAGTDQPQHF
>TRBD1|TRBV4-1|TRBJ2-7
CASSLILSGDRAYEQYF
>-|TRBV12-3/TRBV12-4|TRBJ1-6
CASSLRQGLGALHF
>-|TRBV9|TRBJ2-3
CASSVAGNTDTQYF
>-|TRBV19|TRBJ1-4
CASSIVGVPNEKLFF
>-|TRBV11-2|TRBJ1-6
CASSTHRAAGDSPLHF
>-|TRBV6-5|TRBJ1-2
CASRPRQTHYGYTF
>TRBD1|TRBV7-9|TRBJ1-4
CASSHPRAGQLFF
>TRBD1|TRBV4-1|TRBJ1-6
CASSQNRDRFNSPLHF
>TRBD1|TRBV25-1|TRBJ2-7
CASPLLGQGAYEQYF
>-|TRBV10-1|TRBJ2-7
CASSEGVHEQYF
>-|TRBV7-2|TRBJ2-7
CASRHGGRDEQYF
>TRBD2|TRBV4-1|TRBJ2-2
CASSTLAGGNTGELFF
>-|TRBV24-1|TRBJ1-2
CASSQTFRIANYGYTF
>-|TRBV6-5|TRBJ1-6
CASSYSFEGLSYNSPLHF
>-|TRBV20-1|TRBJ1-1
CSASRPGSGAFF
>-|TRBV5-4|TRBJ2-5
CASSLGDQGETQYF
>-|TRBV29-1|TRBJ2-7
CSVGSRGVAYEQYF
>-|TRBV5-8|TRBJ1-5
CASSLAVGTGNQPQHF
>TRBD1|TRBV24-1|TRBJ1-2
CATSDTDRGYGYTF
>-|TRBV6-5|TRBJ1-2
CASSYGGYREDGYTF
>-|TRBV29-1|TRBJ1-1
CSVPRRSYMNTEASF
>-|TRBV12-3/TRBV12-4|TRBJ1-5
CASSFLPINQPQHF
>TRBD1|TRBV30|TRBJ2-5
CAWSADRGPQETQYF
>-|TRBV6-4|TRBJ1-1
CASSERAYTEAFF
>TRBD2|TRBV5-8|TRBJ2-7
CASSLDGGGVGEQYF
>TRBD1|TRBV25-1|TRBJ1-2
CASSVGTGIYGYTF
>TRBD1|TRBV4-1|TRBJ2-7
CASSWGQVGEQYF
>-|TRBV6-5|TRBJ1-6
CASSYSRAGNSPLHF
>TRBD1|TRBV19|TRBJ1-5
CASRTTGGTQPQHF
>TRBD1|TRBV5-1|TRBJ1-2
CASSEDRGQIYGYTF
>TRBD1|TRBV20-1|TRBJ2-7
CSAKPDRGYEQNF
>TRBD1|TRBV12-3/TRBV12-4|TRBJ2-7
CASSPSGQGRYEQYF
>TRBD2|TRBV29-1|TRBJ2-5
CSVTSGQETQYF
>-|TRBV4-1|TRBJ1-3
CASSQDWPANYGYTIYF
>-|TRBV2|TRBJ1-1
CASMGGRTEAFF
>-|TRBV28|TRBJ2-7
CASARPNSYEQYF
>-|TRBV3-1|TRBJ2-7
CASSQGAIYEQYF
>TRBD2|TRBV5-5|TRBJ2-1
CASSLRVAGGQYNEQFF
>TRBD2|TRBV19|TRBJ2-2
CASSTPGLAGPMNTGELFF
>-|TRBV18|TRBJ1-1
CASSPMNTEAFF
>TRBD1|TRBV19|TRBJ1-1
CANSIRGQGLNTEAFF
>TRBD1|TRBV29-1|TRBJ1-2
CSPGRQGLYGYTF
>TRBD1|TRBV12-3/TRBV12-4|TRBJ2-2
CASSSRTGPTGELFF
>TRBD1|TRBV7-2|TRBJ1-5
CASSLVQGVEQPQHF
>-|TRBV7-8|TRBJ2-6
CAVNSGANVLTF
>-|TRBV4-1|TRBJ1-4
CASSPFGVDEKLFF
>-|TRBV29-1|TRBJ1-2
CSVGAGTPYGYTF
>-|TRBV29-1|TRBJ2-6
CSVDRHSGANVLTF
>TRBD2|TRBV4-2|TRBJ2-7
CASSQGPGTSGSYEQYF
>-|TRBV5-6|TRBJ1-4
CASSLAGGSGDEKLFF
>-|TRBV5-6|TRBJ1-2
CASSWGTDGGYTF
>-|TRBV7-9|TRBJ2-3
CASSPLQGVTQYF